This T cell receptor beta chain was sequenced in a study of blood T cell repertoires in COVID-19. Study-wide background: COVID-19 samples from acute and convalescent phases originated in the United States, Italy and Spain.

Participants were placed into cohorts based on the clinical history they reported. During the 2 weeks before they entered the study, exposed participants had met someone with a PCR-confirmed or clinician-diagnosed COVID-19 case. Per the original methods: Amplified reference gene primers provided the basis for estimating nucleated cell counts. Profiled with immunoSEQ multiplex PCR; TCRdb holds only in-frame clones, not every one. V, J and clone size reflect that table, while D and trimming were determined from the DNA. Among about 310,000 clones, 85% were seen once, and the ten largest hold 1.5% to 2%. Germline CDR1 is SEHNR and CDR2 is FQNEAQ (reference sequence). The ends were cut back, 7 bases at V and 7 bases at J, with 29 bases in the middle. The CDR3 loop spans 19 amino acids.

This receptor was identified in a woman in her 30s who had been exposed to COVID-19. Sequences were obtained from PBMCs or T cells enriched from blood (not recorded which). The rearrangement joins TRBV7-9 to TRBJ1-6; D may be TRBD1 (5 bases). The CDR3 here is CASTEFRGGPLESNSPLHF. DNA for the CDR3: TGTGCCAGCACCGAATTTCGGGGGGGACCGTTGGAGAGCAATTCACCCCTCCACTTT. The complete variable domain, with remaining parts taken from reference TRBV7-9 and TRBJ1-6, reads DTGVSQNPRHKITKRGQNVTFRCDPISEHNRLYWYRQTLGQGPEFLTYFQNEAQLEKSRLLSDRFSAERPKGSFSTLEIQRTEQGDSAMYLCASTEFRGGPLESNSPLHFGNGTRLTVT.